The T cell receptor (beta chain) described here comes from a study of blood T cells in healthy people across ages. This clonotype was found a few times. No antigen is known for it. Study-wide points: Changes seen in expanded clonotypes were possibly confounded by donor CMV status left unknown. Greater diversity and more naive CD4+ cells were seen in long-lived donors than in aged donors.

Per-sample yields of isolated PBMCs were at least 6.5 million. For the second PCR, which ran for 7 to 11 cycles, a sample-barcoded 5' primer and a J-beta primer mix were used. Each CDR3 protein is one row after TCRdb ran MiXCR on the 5' RACE reads. The profile shows 1,500,000 or so distinct CDR3 sequences, roughly 64% of them singletons. Germline V gene lookup returns CDR1 DFQATT and CDR2 SNEGSKA (reference sequence). CDR3 length: 14 amino acids. V was pared by 6 bases and J by 6 bases, with 18 bases between. The chain links TRBV20-1 to TRBJ1-5; TRBD1 is a possible D gene (5 bases). This TCR derives from a man in his late teens or twenties in good health. The sequenced sample consisted of blood. CDR3: CSAATAGEFQPQHF. In DNA form, the CDR3 reads TGCAGTGCCGCGACAGCGGGCGAGTTTCAGCCCCAGCATTTT.